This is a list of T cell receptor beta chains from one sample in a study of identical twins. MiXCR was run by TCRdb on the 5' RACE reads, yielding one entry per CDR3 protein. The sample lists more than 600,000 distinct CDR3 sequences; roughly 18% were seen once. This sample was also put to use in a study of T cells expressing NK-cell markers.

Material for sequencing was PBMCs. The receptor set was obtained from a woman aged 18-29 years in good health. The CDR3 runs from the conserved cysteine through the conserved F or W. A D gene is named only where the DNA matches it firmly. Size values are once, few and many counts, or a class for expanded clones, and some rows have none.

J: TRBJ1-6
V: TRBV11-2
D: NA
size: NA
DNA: TGTGCCAGCAGCAGTCCCGACAGAGTTAATTCACCCCTCCACTTT
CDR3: CASSSPDRVNSPLHF

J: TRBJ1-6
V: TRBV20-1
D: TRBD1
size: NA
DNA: TGCAGTGCTAGGCCGGGACAGCACCCCTCCTATAATTCACCCCTCCACTTT
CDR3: CSARPGQHPSYNSPLHF

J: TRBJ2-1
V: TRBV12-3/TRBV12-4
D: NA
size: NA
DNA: TGTGCCAGCAGTTTAATACGCGAGCAGTTCTTC
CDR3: CASSLIREQFF

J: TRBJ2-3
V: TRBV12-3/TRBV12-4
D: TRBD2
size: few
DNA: TGTGCCAGCCGGACTAGCGGGAGGTACCTCTTGGATACGCAGTATTTT
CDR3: CASRTSGRYLLDTQYF

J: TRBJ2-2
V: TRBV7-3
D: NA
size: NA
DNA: TGTGCCGTCGCCACGGGGCCTACCGGGGAGCTGTTTTTT
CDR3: CAVATGPTGELFF

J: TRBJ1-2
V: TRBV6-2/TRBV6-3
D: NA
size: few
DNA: TGTGCCAGCAGTTCCTTCGACAGCTATGGCTACACCTTC
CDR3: CASSSFDSYGYTF

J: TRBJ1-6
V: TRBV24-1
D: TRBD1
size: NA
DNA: TGTGCCACCAGTGATTTGCAGGGACAGGGAGGATCACCCCTCCACTTT
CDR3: CATSDLQGQGGSPLHF

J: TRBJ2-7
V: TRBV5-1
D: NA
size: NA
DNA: TGCGCCAGCAGCTCCGGCCTAGCGCTCTCCTACGAGCAGTACTTC
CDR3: CASSSGLALSYEQYF

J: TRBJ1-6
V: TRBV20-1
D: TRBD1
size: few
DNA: TGCAGTGCCAGGGACAGCGGGCGTTCACCCCTCCACTTT
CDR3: CSARDSGRSPLHF

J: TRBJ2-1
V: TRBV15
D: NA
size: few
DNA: TGTGCCACCAGCAGAGGACCGTACTCCTACAATGAGCAGTTCTTC
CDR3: CATSRGPYSYNEQFF

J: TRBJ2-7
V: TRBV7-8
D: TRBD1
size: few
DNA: TGTGCCAGCAGCCTCCGGGACAGGGTGCAGGAGCAGTACTTC
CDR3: CASSLRDRVQEQYF

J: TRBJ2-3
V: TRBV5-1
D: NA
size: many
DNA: TGCGCCAGCAGCTTGGGACAAGCAGATACGCAGTATTTT
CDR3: CASSLGQADTQYF

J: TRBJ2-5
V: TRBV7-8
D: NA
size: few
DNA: TGTGCCAGCAGCCAAACCCATAGCGGACAACGTGACTTC
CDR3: CASSQTHSGQRDF

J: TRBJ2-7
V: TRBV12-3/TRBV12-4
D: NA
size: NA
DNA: TGTGCCAGCAGTTTAGTCGGGGATCCACTCTACGAGCAGTACTTC
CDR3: CASSLVGDPLYEQYF

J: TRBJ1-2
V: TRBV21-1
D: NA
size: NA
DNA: TGTGCCAGCAAGTCAGGGGAGGACGGCTACACCTTC
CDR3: CASKSGEDGYTF

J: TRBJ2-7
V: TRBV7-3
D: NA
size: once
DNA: TGTGCCAGCAGCGAAAGGAGGGGCCACGAGCAGTACTTC
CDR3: CASSERRGHEQYF

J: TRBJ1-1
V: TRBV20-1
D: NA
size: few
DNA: TGCAGTGCCACGGAGGGGGGCGCGAACACTGAAGCTTTCTTT
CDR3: CSATEGGANTEAFF

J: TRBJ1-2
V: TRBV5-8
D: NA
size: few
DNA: TGTGCCAGCAGCCTGACCACCCTGGCGCGAGGCTACACCTTC
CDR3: CASSLTTLARGYTF

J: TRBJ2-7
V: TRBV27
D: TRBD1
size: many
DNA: TGTGCCAGCAGTCCTCGGACAGGGAGTCTTGAGCAGTACTTC
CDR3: CASSPRTGSLEQYF

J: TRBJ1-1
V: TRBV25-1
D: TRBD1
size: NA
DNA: TGTGCCAGCAGGGCGACGACAGGGGGCACTGAAGCTTTCTTT
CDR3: CASRATTGGTEAFF

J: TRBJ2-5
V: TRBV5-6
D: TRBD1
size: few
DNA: TGTGCCAGCAGCTTGATCGACAGGGAAGAGACCCAGTACTTC
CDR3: CASSLIDREETQYF

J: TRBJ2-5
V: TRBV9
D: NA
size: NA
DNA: TGTGCCAGCAGCGTAGAGCCCGGTAGAGAGACCCAGTACTTC
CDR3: CASSVEPGRETQYF

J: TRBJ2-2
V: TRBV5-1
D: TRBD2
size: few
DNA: TGCGCCAGCAGCGGGGGGACTAGCTACGGGGAGCTGTTTTTT
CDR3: CASSGGTSYGELFF

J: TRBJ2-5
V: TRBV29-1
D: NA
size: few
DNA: TGCAGCGAGGGCGGGGAGACCCAGTACTTC
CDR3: CSEGGETQYF

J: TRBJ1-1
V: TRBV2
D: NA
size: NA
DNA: TGTGCCAGCAGGGAAGGGTACAGGAACACTGAAGCTTTCTTT
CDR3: CASREGYRNTEAFF

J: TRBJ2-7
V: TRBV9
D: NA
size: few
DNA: TGTGCCAGCTCACCGTCGGGGCCCTCCTACGAGCAGTACTTC
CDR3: CASSPSGPSYEQYF

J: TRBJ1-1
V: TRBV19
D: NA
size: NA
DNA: TGTGCCAGTAGGCCACCCGGGGATACTGAAGCTTTCTTT
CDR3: CASRPPGDTEAFF

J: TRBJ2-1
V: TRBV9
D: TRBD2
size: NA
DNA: TGTGCCAGCAGCCTCCGGACTAGCGGGAGGAATGAGCAGTTCTTC
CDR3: CASSLRTSGRNEQFF

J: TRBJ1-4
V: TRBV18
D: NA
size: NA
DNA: TGTGCCAGCGGGATCTCCAGGGGTAATGAAAAACTGTTTTTT
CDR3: CASGISRGNEKLFF